Listed below are T cell receptor beta chains from one sample, sequenced in a study of T-cell reconstitution after alpha-beta-depleted transplantation in children. TCRdb analysed the PCR reads with MiXCR anew, one entry per CDR3 protein. The sample lists about 540,000 distinct CDR3 sequences; around 17% were seen once. This specimen was PBMCs from the stem cell graft donor, taken from the stem cell graft. Source of these receptors: a human donor who donated a stem cell graft to a child with acute lymphoblastic leukemia. Both conserved end residues are trimmed from each CDR3. Fields, in order: J gene, CDR3 length, clone size, V gene, CDR3 protein. A clone size is listed for some rows: how often the clone was seen (once, few, many), or a class if it is expanded.

TRBJ2-1 | 12 | many | TRBV5-1 | ASSLGQRYNEQF
TRBJ2-1 | 13 | . | TRBV7-2 | ASSKTSGNYNEQF
TRBJ2-1 | 13 | few | TRBV20-1 | SARMDRNPYNEQF
TRBJ2-3 | 13 | . | TRBV6-1 | ASMERGSSTDTQY
TRBJ2-7 | 14 | . | TRBV7-6 | ASSLGDIAGRNEQY
TRBJ2-5 | 8 | many | TRBV29-1 | SVVGETQY
TRBJ2-1 | 9 | many | TRBV12-3/TRBV12-4 | ASSSSYEQF
TRBJ2-3 | 12 | . | TRBV27 | ASSYQGRPDTQY
TRBJ2-7 | 11 | few | TRBV20-1 | SARDTGWYEQY
TRBJ2-7 | 14 | . | TRBV12-3/TRBV12-4 | ASSREGLAFSYEQY
TRBJ1-1 | 11 | . | TRBV20-1 | SADRAIHTEAF
TRBJ2-3 | 11 | few | TRBV10-2 | ASRESGTDTQY
TRBJ2-7 | 13 | few | TRBV27 | ASGAQKGQTYEQY
TRBJ2-1 | 11 | . | TRBV12-3/TRBV12-4 | ASRSGLANEQF
TRBJ2-1 | 12 | . | TRBV2 | ASSLRGARREQF
TRBJ2-7 | 11 | few | TRBV10-2 | ASAGNGVYEQY
TRBJ2-3 | 15 | . | TRBV3-1 | ASSKQSERVNTDTQY
TRBJ2-4 | 12 | few | TRBV4-2 | ASSGWQSQNIQY
TRBJ1-6 | 11 | . | TRBV4-2 | ASSLGDIQPLH
TRBJ1-1 | 13 | . | TRBV29-1 | SVEDSGGPNTEAF
TRBJ1-5 | 11 | . | TRBV24-1 | ATSEQVDQPQH
TRBJ2-5 | 10 | . | TRBV20-1 | SARVGGETQY
TRBJ2-7 | 11 | few | TRBV27 | ASSLSPLYEQY
TRBJ1-5 | 13 | few | TRBV20-1 | SARDPGLSNQPQH
TRBJ2-7 | 12 | once | TRBV20-1 | SATSTGLSYEQY
TRBJ2-1 | 15 | . | TRBV5-8 | ASRGERRRLTMNGQF
TRBJ2-2 | 13 | . | TRBV12-3/TRBV12-4 | ASSLAAQLTGELF
TRBJ2-2 | 16 | . | TRBV1 | TSSRGQGGGENTGELF
TRBJ1-1 | 10 | . | TRBV21-1 | ASSKRNPEAF
TRBJ2-5 | 11 | many | TRBV20-1 | SARVGIKETQY
TRBJ1-2 | 11 | . | TRBV29-1 | SVEGVAGYGYT
TRBJ2-2 | 19 | few | TRBV7-3 | ASSLTGGGPKRKLNTGELF
TRBJ2-1 | 11 | few | TRBV20-1 | SARAGWSIEQF
TRBJ2-1 | 12 | . | TRBV12-3/TRBV12-4 | ASSTSGRGNEQF
TRBJ2-3 | 15 | few | TRBV9 | ASSPTGTSGARDTQY
TRBJ2-7 | 13 | . | TRBV7-9 | ASSYLGTESYEQY
TRBJ1-1 | 12 | few | TRBV29-1 | SVVVFGGTTEAF
TRBJ1-1 | 12 | few | TRBV5-1 | ASSSWDSQSEAF
TRBJ2-2 | 11 | . | TRBV10-1 | ASSAQGLGELF
TRBJ1-2 | 11 | few | TRBV20-1 | SAKDRGGYGYT